This T cell receptor beta chain is drawn from a study of T cell responses to AZD1222 COVID-19 vaccine. As for this clone: Its antigen is not known.

Sequencing used immunoSEQ multiplex PCR; TCRdb keeps in-frame clones, though not all of them. This sample has about 140,000 clones, with approximately 88% found just once. Trimming took off 6 bases at V and 12 bases at J, with 18 bases between the two ends. Germline CDR1 LGHNT, CDR2 FRNRAP. The CDR3 is made up of 13 amino acids. Study observations and caveats: Possibly, clonal diversity was underestimated; donors were largely white British and included more females. Vaccine-associated CD4 TCRs ranged over spike, dominating at 160-218 and 743-854. Reportedly, close to half of spike-specific TCRs are directed against unmutated variant regions. Baseline serology detected seropositivity in only a handful of AZD1222 recipients.

The sequences come from peripheral blood, collected on day 0 of AZD1222 vaccination. This receptor was identified in an adult in good health. V usage is TRBV12-5 and J usage is TRBJ1-5; D may be TRBD1 (5 bases). CDR3 in amino acids: CASGIGGSRRQHF. The CDR3 DNA sequence: TGTGCTAGTGGCATCGGGGGTTCTCGGCGCCAGCATTTT.